This entry describes one T cell receptor (beta chain). What it binds is unknown. Germline lookup yields CDR1 SNHLY and CDR2 FYNNEI. V was pared by 7 bases and J by 4 bases, with 9 bases of the junction left unmatched. This CDR3 region has 16 residues. The data derive from a study of TIL therapy for anti-PD-1-resistant metastatic lung cancer. The study's findings and limits: Compared with baseline intratumoral T cells, expanded TIL cultures were more clonal and less diverse (approximately 6% vs 31%).

Time point here: pre-treatment sample, taken before nivolumab and TIL therapy. Most excised metastases sampled were pleural nodules or supraclavicular lymph nodes. Progressing patients received lymphodepletion, expanded TIL infusion and IL-2. Stage 4 NSCLC adults joined between late 2017 and January 2020. Sequencing used immunoSEQ v3. Libraries were prepared by immunoSEQ multiplex PCR; TCRdb keeps only in-frame clonotypes and omits some of them. The table lists about 100,000 clones, about three fifths of them singletons. Source: tumor tissue, taken at baseline. The genes are TRBV2 and TRBJ2-2, with TRBD1 identical over 10 bases. The clonotype originates from a person aged 25-80 years with non-small cell lung cancer. In nucleotides, the CDR3 is TGTGCCAGCAAATGGGGGACAGGGGTCGGCACCGGGGAGCTGTTTTTT. It codes for CASKWGTGVGTGELFF.